This TCR beta chain was retrieved from a study of quantifying T cell responses using KT2 cells. Study summary: RNA was reverse transcribed with TCR alpha and beta constant-region primers.

Known numbers of the T cell clone KT2 were added to PBMC. General study points: The number of KT2 alpha and beta sequences was a linear function of input KT2 cells.

Each cDNA got a UMI-containing oligo ligated at its 3' end. The first PCR ran roughly 4 cycles with an equimolar RC1.1 and RC1.2 beta primer mix. Starting with the second PCR, alpha and beta TCR chains went through separate processing. TCRdb re-called the UMI-ligation and nested PCR reads with MiXCR, one entry per CDR3 protein. The table lists 25,000 to 35,000 distinct CDR3 sequences, about 9.4% of them singletons. J was trimmed by 4 bases and V by 1 base; bases with no gene match: 9. This CDR3 has 15 residues. The germline CDR1 and CDR2 sequences are DFQATT and SNEGSKA (reference sequence). This clonotype was detected only a few times. What it binds is not known.

The sequence was collected from a human donor. This chain joins TRBV20-1 and TRBJ2-7; TRBD2 aligns across 8 bases. Material: PBMCs spiked with cells of the T cell clone KT2. The CDR3 reads CSARVAFGGRYEQYF. CDR3 DNA sequence: TGCAGTGCTAGAGTTGCCTTCGGCGGGAGGTACGAGCAGTACTTC.